What follows is one T cell receptor (beta chain) and its context. The data originate from a study of T cells after yellow fever vaccination. V lost 7 bases, J lost 5 bases, and 7 bases stayed unmatched. CDR3 length: 13 residues. CDR1 and CDR2 from the germline V gene are SGHTA and FQGNSA. One entry per CDR3 protein results from TCRdb running MiXCR on the 5' RACE reads. The profile shows about 340,000 distinct CDR3 sequences, approximately 13% of them singletons. Here the sequenced sample was CD4+ T cells sorted from PBMCs, taken 15 days after the yellow fever booster vaccination. J is TRBJ2-7 and V is TRBV7-2, with 8 bases aligning to TRBD2. The sequence derives from a young man who received the YFV17D yellow fever vaccine. CDR3 sequence: CASTVAGLDEQYV. CDR3 bases: TGTGCCAGCACAGTAGCGGGGTTAGACGAGCAGTACGTC.